This T cell receptor (beta chain) was identified in a study of cytomegalovirus exposure and HLA in healthy donors. Regarding the study as a whole: In a later analysis, the majority of CMV-associated beta chains seemingly showed HLA restriction.

Vbeta (60) and Jbeta (13) primers were used in the PCR. The table came from immunoSEQ multiplex PCR; TCRdb's copy has only in-frame clones and leaves some out. The table records about 150,000 clones, approximately 88% of them present only once. The length of the CDR3 is 11 residues. V was pared by 6 bases and J by 7 bases, with 6 bases between. The germline CDR1 and CDR2 sequences are MNHNS and SASEGT. As for this clone: Its antigen is still unknown.

The TCR sequence derives from a boy under 10 years old in good health and CMV-seronegative. The chain recombines TRBV6-1 with TRBJ1-4; D call uncertain. The material sequenced was PBMCs. Here the CDR3 DNA reads TGTGCCAGCAGGGAGGCTGAAAAACTGTTTTTT. This encodes CASREAEKLFF.